One sample yielded the 32 T cell receptor beta chains listed below, sequenced in a study of blood T cell repertoires in COVID-19. Sequenced by immunoSEQ multiplex PCR; TCRdb stores in-frame clones only, minus some. Of 45,000 to 70,000 clones listed, approximately 91% are singletons. What was sequenced was peripheral blood. The receptors originated from a woman aged 60-70 years with active COVID-19.

The chain carries TRBV29-1 and TRBJ2-2; D is possibly TRBD2 (6 bases). The CDR3 contains 15 residues. The germline V gene encodes CDR1 SQVTM and CDR2 ANQGSEA. V dropped 6 bases and J dropped 5 bases, with 19 bases sitting between them. CDR3 nucleotide sequence: TGCAGCGTACAACCCGGGACTGGAAGTACCGGGGAGCTGTTTTTT. Amino acids: CSVQPGTGSTGELFF.

This clone has more than one count but fewer than ten. This chain links TRBV16 with TRBJ1-5, with 9 bases aligning to TRBD1. Germline V gives CDR1 KGHSY, CDR2 FQNENV. This CDR3 is 13 amino acids long. V shed 3 bases, J shed 9 bases, and the junction held 3 bases outside the gene matches. In nucleotides, the CDR3 is TGTGCCAGCAGCCAGAGGACAGGGGCGCCCCAGCATTTT. Protein product: CASSQRTGAPQHF.

The chain combines TRBV5-1 with TRBJ2-1; 15 bases line up with TRBD2. Germline trimming cut 4 bases from V and 9 bases from J; bases unmatched to any gene: 8. Germline values: CDR1 SGHRS, CDR2 YFSETQ. This CDR3 has 16 amino acids. For the CDR3, the DNA is TGCGCCAGCAGCCTCTCCGGGACTAGCGGGGGGAGTGAGCAGTTCTTC. Its protein product is CASSLSGTSGGSEQFF.

On this clone: The conserved final phenylalanine or tryptophan is absent from the CDR3, which likely points to a read error. It is unclear where the CDR3 begins or ends on the DNA, so no DNA is shown, and the CDR3 is as TCRdb lists it. CDR3 sequence reads: CASSPCADRKCPP. This chain joins TRBV19 and TRBJ1-3; TRBD1 reflects the table's D call only, with no check against the DNA. Germline lookup yields CDR1 LNHDA and CDR2 SQIVND (reference sequence). 13 amino acids form the CDR3, both terminal residues included.

This chain joins TRBV5-4 and TRBJ2-5, with 10 positions matching TRBD2. The CDR3 covers 15 residues. In germline, CDR1 is SGHNT, CDR2 YYREEE (reference sequence). The J segment lost 5 bases and the V segment lost 4 bases, leaving 8 bases of the junction unmatched. CDR3 bases: TGTGCCAGCAGCCAATTAGCGGGGGGCCGGGAGACCCAGTACTTC. Amino acids: CASSQLAGGRETQYF.

V and J are TRBV2 and TRBJ1-1; D ambiguous. Germline-derived CDR1 and CDR2 are SNHLY and FYNNEI. V was trimmed by 3 bases and J by 8 bases, leaving 7 bases between them. There are 11 residues in the CDR3. In DNA form, the CDR3 reads TGTGCCAGCAGTGAGCACCAGGAAGCTTTCTTT. It encodes CASSEHQEAFF.

The CDR3 DNA sequence: TGTGCCAGCAGCGTAGGACAGGCCCATCAGCCCCAGCATTTT. It is translated as CASSVGQAHQPQHF. This chain links TRBV9 with TRBJ1-5; tentatively, D is TRBD1 (6 bases). The CDR3 extends over 14 amino acids. The germline V gene has CDR1 SGDLS and CDR2 YYNGEE. Trimming cost V 0 bases and J 5 bases, with 9 bases left between them.

V and J are TRBV6-1 and TRBJ2-7; D might be TRBD2 (6 bases). There are 16 residues in the CDR3. Trimming removed 2 bases from V and 0 bases from J, with 14 bases in between. Germline V gene sequence: CDR1 MNHNS, CDR2 SASEGT. CDR3 DNA: TGTGCCAGCAGTGAAATTGGAGGGGAAAGCTCCTACGAGCAGTACTTC. Translated: CASSEIGGESSYEQYF.

The V call is TRBV18, the J call TRBJ1-1, with 11 bases fitting TRBD1. The CDR3 totals 15 residues. With V trimmed by 8 bases and J by 5 bases, 10 bases remained unmatched. Germline CDR1 and CDR2: KGHSH and LQKENI. The CDR3 sequence: CASHGQGARLTEAFF. The DNA of the CDR3 is TGTGCCAGCCACGGACAGGGGGCCCGACTAACTGAAGCTTTCTTT.

The chain has TRBV25-1 and TRBJ2-3; a weak D match, TRBD2 (6 bases). This CDR3 spans 13 amino acids. The ends were cut back, 10 bases at V and 4 bases at J, with 15 bases in the middle. CDR1 MGHDK and CDR2 SYGVNS come from the germline V gene. CDR3 residues: CATAGGIADTQYF. DNA for the CDR3: TGTGCCACGGCTGGCGGGATCGCAGATACGCAGTATTTT.

The V call is TRBV9, the J call TRBJ2-1, with 7 nucleotides matching TRBD1. The CDR3 sequence is 17 residues long. Germline values: CDR1 SGDLS, CDR2 YYNGEE. V lost 0 bases and J lost 0; bases outside the gene matches: 6. CDR3 residues: CASSVAQGGISYNEQFF. The CDR3 DNA is TGTGCCAGCAGCGTAGCTCAAGGGGGCATCTCCTACAATGAGCAGTTCTTC.

Here the CDR3 reads CASSEFGGHSGEQYF. The CDR3 DNA sequence: TGCGCCAGCAGTGAATTCGGGGGGCACTCGGGGGAGCAGTACTTC. V and J are TRBV10-2 and TRBJ2-7, with D possibly TRBD2 on 7 matching bases. The CDR3 extends over 15 amino acids. Germline CDR1 reads WSHSY; CDR2 reads SAAADI. With 3 bases removed from V and 7 bases from J, the gap between germline ends came to 19 bases.

Only a few counts were recorded for this clone. The chain employs TRBV6-5 and TRBJ2-3, with D possibly TRBD1 on 6 matching bases. Germline V gene data show CDR1 as MNHEY and CDR2 as SVGAGI. Trimming left V 7 bases short and J 0 bases short, with 11 bases between. This CDR3 comprises 14 residues. Here the CDR3 reads CASTRGSSTDTQYF. The CDR3 DNA is TGTGCCAGCACGAGGGGGAGCAGCACAGATACGCAGTATTTT.

The V and J genes are TRBV2 and TRBJ2-2; 7 nucleotides agree with TRBD1. This CDR3 is built from 14 residues. Germline assignment: CDR1 SNHLY and CDR2 FYNNEI. J lost 3 bases, V lost 5 bases, and 3 bases had no gene match. The CDR3: CASSRQGDTGELFF. CDR3 DNA sequence: TGTGCCAGCAGTCGACAGGGCGACACCGGGGAGCTGTTTTTT.

The CDR3 here is CATSRDRLRAEKLFF. CDR3 nucleotides: TGTGCCACCAGCAGAGATCGGTTGAGAGCGGAAAAACTGTTTTTT. The chain joins TRBV15 to TRBJ1-4, with D hard to call. The CDR3 runs 15 residues. V lost 0 bases and J lost 8, with 13 bases in between. Germline V gene lookup returns CDR1 LNHNV and CDR2 YYDKDF (reference sequence).

The chain has TRBV5-1 and TRBJ1-2; the D gene is possibly TRBD1 (6 bases). The CDR3 extends over 14 amino acids. V was pared by 9 bases and J by 1 base, with 16 bases between. Germline CDR1 SGHRS, CDR2 YFSETQ. This CDR3 is CATSRDKDNYGYTF. CDR3 coding DNA: TGCGCCACTAGCCGGGACAAAGATAACTATGGCTACACCTTC.

This chain links TRBV20-1 with TRBJ1-1, with a tentative D call TRBD1 (6 bases). The germline V and J ends were trimmed by 6 bases and 7 bases, with 12 bases remaining between them. CDR1 and CDR2 from the germline V gene are DFQATT and SNEGSKA (reference sequence). This CDR3 spans 11 amino acids. This CDR3 is CSALWDNEAFF. As DNA, the CDR3 is TGCAGTGCGCTCTGGGACAATGAAGCTTTCTTT.

This clone turned up a few times. The V gene is TRBV29-1, the J gene TRBJ1-2; TRBD1 matches at 7 bases. The CDR3 sequence is 15 residues long. CDR1 SQVTM and CDR2 ANQGSEA come from the germline V gene. The V gene end was trimmed by 0 bases and the J gene end by 4 bases; junction bases not matched to a gene: 8. The CDR3, as DNA: TGCAGCGTTGAAGAGGGGCAGGGGGACTTCTATGGCTACACCTTC. It translates to CSVEEGQGDFYGYTF.

The chain combines TRBV6-6 with TRBJ2-5, with TRBD2 as a possible D gene (6 bases). CDR1 MNHNY and CDR2 SVGAGI come from the germline V gene (reference sequence). CDR3 length: 13 amino acids. V was pared by 2 bases and J by 3 bases, with 7 bases between. The CDR3, as DNA: TGTGCCAGCAGTTACGGCGGGGAAGAGACCCAGTACTTC. Translation gives CASSYGGEETQYF.

This chain uses TRBV7-9 with TRBJ2-2, with D perhaps matching TRBD1 (5 bases). Per germline, CDR1 SEHNR and CDR2 FQNEAQ (reference sequence). This CDR3 comprises 14 residues. V was pared by 5 bases and J by 6 bases, with 13 bases between. The chain's CDR3 is CASSPSSGPGELFF. The CDR3 DNA reads as TGTGCCAGCAGCCCATCGTCAGGGCCCGGGGAGCTGTTTTTT.

The V call is TRBV7-2, the J call TRBJ2-2; D is unresolved. CDR1 SGHTA and CDR2 FQGNSA come from the germline V gene. CDR3 length: 12 residues. V lost 2 bases and J 9 bases, leaving 7 bases between the germline ends. CDR3 in amino acids: CASSLSLRELFF. Here the CDR3 DNA reads TGTGCCAGCAGCTTATCCCTCCGGGAGCTGTTTTTT.

This clone was recorded a few times. V and J are TRBV5-1 and TRBJ2-3, with D possibly matching TRBD1 (5 bases). The V and J ends lost 5 bases and 0 bases respectively, with 7 bases between them. CDR1 is SGHRS, CDR2 YFSETQ, per germline. CDR3 length: 13 residues. The CDR3 DNA reads TGCGCCAGCAGAGGGGATAGCACAGATACGCAGTATTTT. It specifies CASRGDSTDTQYF.

This clone was seen only once. The chain employs TRBV27 and TRBJ2-7, with 7 bases matching TRBD1. The germline CDR1 and CDR2 sequences are MNHEY and SMNVEV (reference sequence). The V gene end was trimmed by 3 bases and the J gene end by 2 bases; junction bases not matched to a gene: 7. The CDR3 sequence is 15 residues long. The chain's CDR3 is CASSFRDSPTYEQYF. DNA for the CDR3: TGTGCCAGCAGTTTTCGGGACAGCCCTACCTACGAGCAGTACTTC.

This rearrangement joins TRBV7-9 to TRBJ2-7, with 7 bases aligning to TRBD2. CDR3 length: 16 residues. With V trimmed by 3 bases and J by 7 bases, 15 bases remained unmatched. Germline CDR1 SEHNR, CDR2 FQNEAQ (reference sequence). The CDR3: CASSFLGGEPLREQYF. CDR3 nucleotides: TGTGCCAGCAGCTTCCTGGGAGGGGAACCCCTACGAGAGCAGTACTTC.

The CDR3 here is CASSLITGTEKETQYF. As DNA, the CDR3 is TGTGCCAGCAGCCTAATCACCGGGACAGAAAAAGAGACCCAGTACTTC. J is TRBJ2-5 and V is TRBV3-1 (or the pseudogene TRBV3-2), with 7 bases lining up with TRBD1. The V segment lost 4 bases and the J segment 3 bases; nucleotides outside the gene matches: 11. This CDR3 comprises 16 residues. From germline, CDR1 is LGHDT and CDR2 YNNKEL (reference sequence).

A few counts support this clone. The V gene is TRBV5-1, the J gene TRBJ1-2, with 12 bases that match TRBD1. This CDR3 comprises 16 residues. Germline V gives CDR1 SGHRS, CDR2 YFSETQ. V gave up 4 bases and J gave up 8 bases; unmatched junction bases: 12. The CDR3 reads CASSQTPGQGAGGYTF. DNA of the CDR3: TGCGCCAGCAGCCAGACACCGGGACAGGGGGCGGGAGGCTACACCTTC.

The chain carries TRBV5-4 and TRBJ1-2; D is uncertain. Trimming removed 0 bases at V and 8 bases at J, with 11 bases between. Germline values: CDR1 SGHNT, CDR2 YYREEE (reference sequence). The CDR3 contains 13 residues. The CDR3 DNA reads TGTGCCAGCAGCTTGGATGCTAAGCACGGCTACACCTTC. Protein product: CASSLDAKHGYTF.

The chain links TRBV14 to TRBJ1-5, with a possible D match to TRBD1 (5 bases). The V gene's germline CDR1 is SGHDN and CDR2 FVKESK. There are 15 residues in the CDR3. V shed 4 bases and J shed 2 bases, with 12 bases lying between them. The CDR3 DNA sequence: TGTGCCAGCAGCCTCAGGGTTGGGGGCAATCAGCCCCAGCATTTT. Translating it yields CASSLRVGGNQPQHF.

The genes are TRBV5-4 and TRBJ2-3; 7 nucleotides match TRBD1. The germline gives CDR1 SGHNT, CDR2 YYREEE (reference sequence). V trimming: 9 bases; J trimming: 3 bases; junction bases outside the gene matches: 7. This CDR3 is 13 amino acids long. CDR3 residues: CATSTGTTDTQYF. Written as DNA, the CDR3 is TGTGCCACCTCGACAGGGACAACAGATACGCAGTATTTT.

The V and J genes are TRBV5-1 and TRBJ2-2, with 8 bases identical to TRBD2. The CDR3 loop spans 16 amino acids. Unmatched junction bases numbered 5, after V lost 4 bases and J lost 0 bases. Germline V gene data show CDR1 as SGHRS and CDR2 as YFSETQ. Here the CDR3 DNA reads TGCGCCAGCAGCCAAAGCGGGGGCTCGAACACCGGGGAGCTGTTTTTT. It specifies CASSQSGGSNTGELFF.

This clone came up once. V gene TRBV3-1 (or the pseudogene TRBV3-2) combines with J gene TRBJ2-5; TRBD1 aligns across 8 bases. Germline V CDR1 and CDR2: LGHDT, YNNKEL (reference sequence). The CDR3 runs 16 residues. Trimming removed 4 bases from V and 5 bases from J; junction bases left unmatched: 12. The CDR3 protein is CASSPTRDRPWETQYF. The CDR3 DNA sequence: TGTGCCAGCAGCCCCACAAGGGACAGGCCCTGGGAGACCCAGTACTTC.

J is TRBJ2-2 and V is TRBV30, with a tentative D call TRBD2 (6 bases). Looked up from germline, CDR1 is GTSNPN and CDR2 is SVGIG (reference sequence). The CDR3 is 13 residues long. Trimming left V 2 bases short and J 7 bases short, with 11 bases between. The CDR3 protein is CAWSPGTGGELFF. CDR3 coding DNA: TGTGCCTGGAGTCCCGGGACTGGCGGGGAGCTGTTTTTT.